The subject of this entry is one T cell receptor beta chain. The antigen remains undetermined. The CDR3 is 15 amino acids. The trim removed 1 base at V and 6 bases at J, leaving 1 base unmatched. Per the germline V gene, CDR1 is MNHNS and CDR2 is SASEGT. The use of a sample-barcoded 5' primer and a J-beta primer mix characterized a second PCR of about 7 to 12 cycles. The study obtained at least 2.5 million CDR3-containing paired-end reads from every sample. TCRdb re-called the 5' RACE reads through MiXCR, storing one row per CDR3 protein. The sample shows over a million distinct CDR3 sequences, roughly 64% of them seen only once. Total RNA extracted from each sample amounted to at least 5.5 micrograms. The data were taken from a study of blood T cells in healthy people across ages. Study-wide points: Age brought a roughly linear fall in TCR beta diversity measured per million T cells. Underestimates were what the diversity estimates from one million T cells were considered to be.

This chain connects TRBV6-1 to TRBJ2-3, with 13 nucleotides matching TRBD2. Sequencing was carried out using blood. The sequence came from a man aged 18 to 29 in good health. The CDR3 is CASSEVTSGGDTQYF. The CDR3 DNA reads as TGTGCCAGCAGTGAAGTGACTAGCGGGGGGGATACGCAGTATTTT.